This T cell receptor (beta chain) was sequenced in a study of blood T cell repertoires in COVID-19. Study in general: There were acute and convalescent COVID-19 samples, and they came from the United States, Italy and Spain. The analysed material was cDNA or gDNA that came from T cells, B-cell-depleted T cells, or PBMCs.

V dropped 11 bases and J dropped 0 bases, with 18 bases sitting between them. This CDR3 contains 15 residues. The V gene's germline CDR1 is SGHTA and CDR2 FQGNSA. In the source study's methods: Counts of nucleated cells, estimated from reference gene primer amplification, were obtained. Generated by immunoSEQ multiplex PCR, the TCRdb table keeps only in-frame clones and is missing some. V, J and clone size are those of that table, while D and trimming were read from the DNA. The top ten clones hold about 20% of a sample with roughly 71,000 clones, about 80% of them seen once. The chain carries TRBV7-2 and TRBJ2-3; possibly TRBD2 for D (7 bases). The sequence was collected from a man between 70 and 80 years old who had recovered from COVID-19. Specimen: peripheral blood. The CDR3 DNA sequence: TGTGCCCAGGGGAGCAGCGGGGCCAGCACAGATACGCAGTATTTT. It translates to CAQGSSGASTDTQYF.